The rows below give T cell receptor beta chains drawn from one sample of a study of response to subunit inactivated influenza vaccine. One entry per CDR3 protein results from TCRdb running MiXCR on the RT-PCR reads. Of hundreds of thousands of distinct CDR3 sequences listed, 15% to 17% are singletons. This material consisted of PBMCs from blood, taken 12 days after vaccination. Every receptor here comes from a man aged 45-65 years who received an inactivated influenza vaccine. The CDR3 runs from the conserved cysteine through the conserved F or W. D genes are given only for firm matches. Size tells how often a clone was seen (once, few, many) or the class of an expanded clone, and some rows leave it out.

V,size,D,J,CDR3,DNA
TRBV4-1,-,-,TRBJ2-5,CASSQRVGWTPQETQYF,TGCGCCAGCAGCCAACGTGTCGGATGGACGCCCCAAGAGACCCAGTACTTC
TRBV6-2/TRBV6-3,many,-,TRBJ1-1,CASSYHPQGSEAFF,TGTGCCAGCAGTTACCACCCACAGGGCTCTGAAGCTTTCTTT
TRBV7-6,few,TRBD2,TRBJ2-2,CASSSAGLAGGTGELFF,TGTGCCAGCAGCTCCGCTGGTCTAGCGGGAGGAACCGGGGAGCTGTTTTTT
TRBV29-1,few,-,TRBJ1-3,CSVDVGNTIYF,TGCAGCGTTGACGTAGGAAACACCATATATTTT
TRBV11-2,few,TRBD2,TRBJ2-3,CASSSGGASTDTQYF,TGTGCCAGCAGCTCCGGGGGGGCTAGCACAGATACGCAGTATTTT
TRBV20-1,-,-,TRBJ1-2,CSAARLGEGYGYTF,TGCAGTGCCGCCCGGTTAGGGGAAGGGTATGGCTACACCTTC
TRBV18,many,-,TRBJ2-7,CASSPETTYEQYF,TGTGCCAGCTCACCTGAGACAACCTACGAGCAGTACTTC
TRBV10-3,few,-,TRBJ2-5,CAIGERETQYF,TGTGCCATCGGGGAGAGAGAGACCCAGTACTTC
TRBV20-1,-,-,TRBJ2-5,CSARPVLGPQETQYF,TGCAGTGCTAGACCAGTGCTGGGGCCTCAAGAGACCCAGTACTTC
TRBV5-1,many,TRBD2,TRBJ2-1,CASSLSASGGADINEQFF,TGCGCCAGCAGCTTGTCGGCTAGCGGGGGGGCCGATATCAATGAGCAGTTCTTC
TRBV5-1,few,-,TRBJ2-1,CASSLGTTRNEQFF,TGCGCCAGCAGCTTGGGGACCACTCGAAATGAGCAGTTCTTC
TRBV4-1,few,-,TRBJ2-3,CASSQGTLGLFDTQYF,TGCGCCAGCAGCCAAGGAACACTGGGGTTGTTTGATACGCAGTATTTT
TRBV6-6,-,-,TRBJ2-1,CASSPQGHGEQFF,TGTGCCAGCAGTCCTCAGGGTCACGGTGAGCAGTTCTTC
TRBV30,few,TRBD1,TRBJ1-1,CAWSATGATEAFF,TGTGCCTGGAGTGCGACAGGGGCCACTGAAGCTTTCTTT
TRBV28,few,-,TRBJ2-7,CASSPHLKEQYF,TGTGCCAGCAGCCCCCACCTGAAGGAGCAGTACTTC
TRBV29-1,few,-,TRBJ2-4,CSVEDLNIQYF,TGCAGCGTGGAAGACTTGAACATTCAGTACTTC
TRBV5-1,-,TRBD1,TRBJ2-7,CASSLSTGGIGYEQYF,TGCGCCAGCAGCTTAAGTACAGGGGGAATCGGATACGAGCAGTACTTC
TRBV6-5,-,TRBD2,TRBJ2-3,CASSYFISGGTDTQYF,TGTGCCAGCAGTTACTTCATCAGCGGGGGCACAGATACGCAGTATTTT
TRBV7-3,few,-,TRBJ2-3,CASSPFGGTDTQYF,TGTGCCAGCAGCCCTTTCGGGGGCACAGATACGCAGTATTTT
TRBV5-1,few,TRBD1,TRBJ1-4,CASSYGAGGNEKLFF,TGCGCCAGCAGCTATGGCGCAGGGGGAAATGAAAAACTGTTTTTT
TRBV29-1,many,TRBD1,TRBJ1-4,CSGRDSNEKLFF,TGCAGCGGCCGGGACAGCAATGAAAAACTGTTTTTT
TRBV28,few,TRBD1,TRBJ2-2,CASSLGQGASGELFF,TGTGCCAGCAGTTTGGGACAGGGGGCATCCGGGGAGCTGTTTTTT
TRBV25-1,-,-,TRBJ2-3,CATRGFGPTDTQYF,TGTGCCACCAGAGGTTTTGGGCCCACAGATACGCAGTATTTT
TRBV6-2/TRBV6-3,many,-,TRBJ1-5,CASQPDGAGVSPQHF,TGTGCCAGCCAGCCAGACGGGGCAGGGGTATCGCCCCAGCATTTT
TRBV6-2/TRBV6-3,few,-,TRBJ2-7,CASNTAGTISYEQYF,TGTGCCAGCAATACAGCCGGGACGATCTCCTACGAGCAGTACTTC
TRBV12-3/TRBV12-4,few,-,TRBJ2-7,CASSLSGTPYWDF,TGTGCCAGCAGTTTAAGTGGCACACCTTATTGGGACTTC
TRBV12-3/TRBV12-4,-,TRBD2,TRBJ2-3,CASSTLAGLSTDTQYF,TGTGCCAGCAGTACGCTAGCGGGGCTCAGCACAGATACGCAGTATTTT
TRBV7-6,-,TRBD2,TRBJ2-5,CASSVAGGPGETQYF,TGTGCCAGCTCAGTAGCGGGAGGGCCGGGTGAGACCCAGTACTTC
TRBV5-1,few,-,TRBJ2-4,CATSPGTGKNIQYF,TGCGCCACGTCTCCCGGGACCGGAAAAAACATTCAGTACTTC
TRBV7-8,few,TRBD2,TRBJ2-5,CASMRILAGKPKETQYF,TGTGCCAGCATGCGAATATTAGCGGGCAAACCAAAAGAGACCCAGTACTTC
TRBV7-9,-,TRBD1,TRBJ2-7,CASSWHGTASKGEQYF,TGTGCCAGCAGCTGGCACGGGACAGCCTCTAAGGGCGAGCAGTACTTC
TRBV12-3/TRBV12-4,few,TRBD2,TRBJ2-1,CASRERLAGLGEQFF,TGTGCCAGCAGGGAGCGGCTAGCGGGACTCGGTGAGCAGTTCTTC
TRBV29-1,many,-,TRBJ2-5,CSAGLGETQYF,TGCAGCGCGGGACTGGGGGAGACCCAGTACTTC
TRBV3-1,few,TRBD1,TRBJ1-2,CASSPRDRGDGYTF,TGTGCCAGCAGCCCCCGGGACAGGGGCGATGGCTACACCTTC
TRBV6-2/TRBV6-3,-,-,TRBJ2-7,CASSYLGQLFPYEQYF,TGTGCCAGCAGTTACCTCGGACAGCTCTTCCCCTACGAGCAGTACTTC
TRBV15,-,TRBD2,TRBJ2-1,CATSYTSGPNEQFF,TGTGCCACCAGTTATACTAGCGGACCCAATGAGCAGTTCTTC
TRBV7-9,few,TRBD1,TRBJ2-7,CASSLWDRGVPYEQYF,TGTGCCAGCAGCTTATGGGACAGGGGGGTTCCCTACGAGCAGTACTTC
TRBV3-1,-,TRBD2,TRBJ2-1,CASSQGMGGRGRYNEQFF,TGTGCCAGCAGCCAAGGAATGGGTGGGCGGGGGAGATACAATGAGCAGTTCTTC
TRBV6-1,few,-,TRBJ1-1,CASSENTPNTEAFF,TGTGCCAGCAGTGAAAACACCCCGAACACTGAAGCTTTCTTT
TRBV7-6,few,TRBD2,TRBJ2-5,CASSRSPSGGHSRTQYF,TGTGCCAGCAGCCGGAGTCCTAGCGGGGGGCACTCCCGGACCCAGTACTTC
TRBV20-1,many,-,TRBJ2-3,CSARPPWYTQYF,TGCAGTGCTCGGCCCCCGTGGTATACGCAGTATTTT
TRBV20-1,-,-,TRBJ2-1,CSARGGSGDYNEQFF,TGCAGTGCTAGAGGGGGTAGCGGAGATTACAATGAGCAGTTCTTC
TRBV6-1,few,TRBD1,TRBJ1-1,CASSPGTGMGTEAFF,TGTGCCAGCAGTCCCGGGACAGGGATGGGGACTGAAGCTTTCTTT
TRBV5-1,few,TRBD1,TRBJ2-3,CASSLQGARFSTDTQYF,TGCGCCAGCAGCTTGCAGGGGGCACGGTTTAGCACAGATACGCAGTATTTT
TRBV28,many,TRBD2,TRBJ2-1,CASSFLAGEYNEQFF,TGTGCCAGCAGTTTCCTAGCGGGGGAATACAATGAGCAGTTCTTC
TRBV12-3/TRBV12-4,-,TRBD2,TRBJ2-2,CASSAGLGGGTGELFF,TGTGCCAGCAGTGCCGGGCTTGGGGGGGGCACCGGGGAGCTGTTTTTT